What follows describes a single T cell receptor (beta chain). Here immunoSEQ multiplex PCR was the method, and the copy in TCRdb shows in-frame clones only, minus some. The sample yields tens of thousands of clones, around 79% seen once. The germline CDR1 and CDR2 sequences are KGHSH and LQKENI. The CDR3 is made up of 14 amino acids. V was clipped by 5 bases and J by 3 bases, with 13 bases between them. This entry belongs to a study of blood T cell repertoires in COVID-19. This sequence originates from a woman aged 70-85 years with acute or convalescent COVID-19. The sequenced material came from peripheral blood. This rearrangement joins TRBV18 to TRBJ1-1; D gene uncertain. CDR3 sequence reads: CASSSAGPDTEAFF. Here the CDR3 DNA reads TGTGCCAGCTCATCGGCGGGCCCGGACACTGAAGCTTTCTTT.